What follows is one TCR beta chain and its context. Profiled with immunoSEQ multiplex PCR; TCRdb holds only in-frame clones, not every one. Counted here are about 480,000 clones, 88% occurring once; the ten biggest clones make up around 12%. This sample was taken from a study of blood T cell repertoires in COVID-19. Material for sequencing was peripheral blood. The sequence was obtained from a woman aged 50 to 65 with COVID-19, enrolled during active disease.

The CDR3 reads CATSKRGSSGNTIYF. CDR3 DNA: TGTGCCACCAGCAAACGGGGGTCCTCTGGAAACACCATATATTTT. The chain employs TRBV15 and TRBJ1-3; TRBD1 might be the D (5 bases). Per germline, CDR1 LNHNV and CDR2 YYDKDF (reference sequence). This CDR3 is built from 15 residues. With 4 bases removed from V and 0 bases from J, the gap between germline ends came to 10 bases.